The 5 T cell receptor beta chains below come from one sample, sequenced in a study of beta chain features in type 1 diabetes. Overall study results and limits: Significant though moderate, a shortening of TCRB CDR3s appeared in all four CD4+ subsets of Type 1 diabetes patients.

No cognate antigen is known for these TCRs. cDNA synthesis used the whole RNA isolate, giving expressed TCRB sequences. Some clones are missing from TCRdb's copy, which holds only in-frame ones; the method was immunoSEQ multiplex PCR. Of approximately 600,000 clones listed, roughly an eighth are singletons. What was sequenced was naive CD4+ T cells from blood. These receptors were obtained from a man aged 30 to 45 with type 1 diabetes.

CDR3 in DNA: TGTGCCAGCAGCCCCGGACAGGGCGGCGATCAGCCCCAGCATTTT. It encodes CASSPGQGGDQPQHF. The gene calls are TRBV7-6 and TRBJ1-5; 8 bases are shared with TRBD1. The germline gives CDR1 SGHVS, CDR2 FNYEAQ. This CDR3 comprises 15 residues. The V and J ends lost 5 bases and 5 bases, in that order; junction bases with no gene match: 8.

The chain has TRBV13 and TRBJ2-3, with D possibly being TRBD2 (6 bases). Trimming removed 2 bases at V and 2 bases at J, with 8 bases between. Germline V CDR1 and CDR2: PRHDT, FYEKMQ (reference sequence). CDR3 length: 14 amino acids. CDR3 DNA: TGTGCCAGCAGCTTAAAGCGGGCCACAGATACGCAGTATTTT. This sequence encodes CASSLKRATDTQYF.

The table lists this clone with a few counts. The chain joins TRBV21-1 to TRBJ1-5; the table gives TRBD1 as D, unverified against the DNA. TRBV21-1 is a pseudogene segment. The CDR3 consists of 15 residues. DNA for the CDR3: TGTGCCAGCAAGGTCAGGACAGGGGACAATCAGCCCCAGCATTTT. Residues: CASKVRTGDNQPQHF.

This clone appeared a few times. The chain joins TRBV2 to TRBJ1-5; D gene ambiguous. Per germline, CDR1 SNHLY and CDR2 FYNNEI. CDR3 length: 13 residues. The ends were cut back, 5 bases at V and 7 bases at J, with 12 bases in the middle. CDR3 region: CASSPLGLQPQHF. CDR3 in DNA: TGTGCCAGCAGTCCCCTAGGACTGCAGCCCCAGCATTTT.

The chain recombines TRBV6-1 with TRBJ1-4; 8 bases are shared with TRBD1. This CDR3 has 17 amino acids. V lost 2 bases and J lost 0; bases outside the gene matches: 5. The germline gives CDR1 MNHNS, CDR2 SASEGT. This chain's CDR3 is CASSERDRRSTNEKLFF. CDR3 bases: TGTGCCAGCAGTGAAAGGGACAGGAGATCAACTAATGAAAAACTGTTTTTT.